One and the same sample provided the 2 T cell receptor beta chains below, sequenced in a study of OX40 agonist ivuxolimab in advanced cancers. The library came from the immunoSEQ multiplex PCR assay. Sourced from immuneACCESS, this table was stored by TCRdb with only in-frame sequences that have V and J called. A share of the clones is absent; for the studies checked, an unresolved V gene accounts for under half, and the remainder has no known explanation. For this sample there are roughly 100,000 clones; around 90% appear just once. The top ten hold around 3.4% of the sample. Sequencing was performed on CD4+ or CD8+ T cells sorted from blood, taken in a trial of the OX40 agonist ivuxolimab. The receptors here all came from an adult with an advanced solid tumor such as melanoma, head and neck, liver or kidney cancer.

The chain employs TRBV5-8 and TRBJ1-1; unclear D gene. Trimming pared 2 bases from V and 1 base from J, leaving 3 bases between. CDR3 length equals 12 residues. Looked up from germline, CDR1 is SGHTS and CDR2 is YDEGEE. DNA for the CDR3: TGTGCCAGCAGCTTTAGGAACACTGAAGCTTTCTTT. It codes for CASSFRNTEAFF.

The V call is TRBV5-6, the J call TRBJ2-1; possibly TRBD2 for D (7 bases). Deletions cut 3 bases from V and 5 bases from J, with 12 bases between. The CDR3 totals 14 residues. Germline V lookup: CDR1 SGHDT, CDR2 YYEEEE. The CDR3 spells CASSWGLADNEQFF. CDR3 DNA sequence: TGTGCCAGCAGCTGGGGGCTAGCGGACAATGAGCAGTTCTTC.